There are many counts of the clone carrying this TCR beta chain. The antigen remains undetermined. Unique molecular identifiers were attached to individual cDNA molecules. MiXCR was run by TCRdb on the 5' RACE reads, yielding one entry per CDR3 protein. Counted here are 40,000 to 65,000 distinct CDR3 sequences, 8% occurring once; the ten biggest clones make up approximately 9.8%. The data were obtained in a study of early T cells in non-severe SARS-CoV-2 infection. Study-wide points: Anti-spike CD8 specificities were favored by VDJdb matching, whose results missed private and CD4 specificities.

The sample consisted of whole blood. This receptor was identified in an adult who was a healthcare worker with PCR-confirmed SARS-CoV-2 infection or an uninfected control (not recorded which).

The CDR3 loop reads CASSLTVTGAPNTEAFF. The CDR3 nucleotides are TGTGCCAGCAGCTTAACCGTGACAGGGGCGCCGAACACTGAAGCTTTCTTT. This chain links TRBV11-1 with TRBJ1-1; TRBD1 matches 8 bases. This CDR3 is 17 amino acids long. The V gene end was trimmed by 2 bases and the J gene end by 1 base; junction bases not matched to a gene: 9. The germline CDR1 and CDR2 sequences are SGHAT and FQDESV (reference sequence). Filled out from reference TRBV11-1 and TRBJ1-1, the complete variable domain reads EAEVAQSPRYKITEKSQAVAFWCDPISGHATLYWYRQILGQGPELLVQFQDESVVDDSQLPKDRFSAERLKGVDSTLKIQPAELGDSAMYLCASSLTVTGAPNTEAFFGQGTRLTVV.